This TCR beta chain was recovered during a study of T-cell memory formation after mild COVID-19 (dated by TCRdb to the early 2020s). In the study overall: TCR sequence clusters from the two donors were found to be largely donor specific. In two donors, T-cell clones that expanded and contracted after mild COVID-19 were tracked by sequencing TCRalpha and TCRbeta repertoires over time. Two young, previously healthy adult volunteers, one female and one male, were included in the cohort.

Ficoll-Paque density gradient centrifugation was the method used to isolate PBMCs. This clonotype turned up a few times. Its antigen is still unknown. Within one base of it there is no much larger clone, and no base qualities were kept. Including the terminal cysteine and phenylalanine, the CDR3 comprises 18 residues. The entry retains the CDR3 DNA only, 54 bases that are in frame from base 1. CDR1 and CDR2 are read off the germline V gene as LGHNA and YNFKEQ. V is pared back by 1 base and J by 0 bases, with 16 bases lying between the germline termini. For sequencing, an Illumina NovaSeq 6000 was employed. Using 5'RACE with constant-segment primers, TCRalpha and TCRbeta cDNA libraries were constructed, with sample barcodes and unique molecular identifiers added in the process. Trizol reagent was used to extract RNA from every sample. Amplification of the libraries took two PCR steps, and the second step added a second sample barcode plus Illumina TruSeq adapters. Sequencing of libraries was performed on an Illumina NovaSeq with 2 x 150 bp paired-end reads. As for how the authors treated the data: With migec v1.2.7, reads were demultiplexed and then collapsed into UMI-guided consensus sequences. With mixcr v2.1.11, UMI consensuses were aligned to TRA and TRB V and J templates and assembled into clonotypes. Clonotypes were classified as expanded or contracted when called significant by both edgeR and NoisET, with noise models trained on biological replicates. edgeR calls used a false discovery rate-adjusted p below 0.01 and a log2 fold-change threshold of 1. As an exploratory analysis of dynamics, max-normalized trajectories of the 1000 most abundant clonotypes were examined by PCA with hierarchical clustering. Each responding clone was given a CD4 or CD8 phenotype based on the CD4+ and CD8+ repertoires, which had been sequenced separately. TCRdb handled the public reads itself, with Q25 trimming in fastp and clone calling in MiXCR, and kept productive beta chains. Under each unique CDR3 protein, matching rows form one entry showing the most common genes and DNA. The V and J calls follow TCRdb's processing rather than the paper's. Counted in this sample were roughly 600,000 distinct CDR3 sequences; about a sixth of them appeared once. Of the sample, approximately 12% is held by the ten largest clones.

Findings and caveats that apply to the study as a whole: Whether the second-wave clones peaking on day 37 were SARS-CoV-2 specific was not confirmed. Clones that contracted from day 15 to 85 showed balanced CD4/CD8 phenotypes, whereas a second wave of clones that expanded from day 15 to 37 leaned towards CD4+. The study included only a couple of mild cases, and larger cohorts that include severe cases with pre-infection samples were judged to be necessary. Contracting CD4+ clones appeared mostly in the CM and EM memory subsets, whereas CD8+ clones were enriched in EMRA. Some responding clones were detected in pre-infection memory, which suggested that pre-existing cross-reactive memory T cells had joined the SARS-CoV-2 response.

The TCR was taken from an adult woman who had mild COVID-19 (a few samples of this study predate the infection). The sample titles of this study are shuffled in the database, so cell type and time point are left out; the donor was told from shared clones. In this chain, TRBV4-2 is recombined with TRBJ2-1, with the D gene too uncertain to name. Sequenced sample: PBMCs or a T cell subset sorted from them (not recorded which). CDR3 sequence: CASSQASSPTSSYNEQFF. The base sequence is TGTGCCAGCAGCCAAGCCTCGTCCCCAACCAGCTCCTACAATGAGCAGTTCTTC.